This TCR beta chain appears in the sequencing data of a study of blood T cell repertoires in COVID-19. In the study overall: Sites across the United States, Italy and Spain contributed samples from acute and convalescent COVID-19. In each case, the material was cDNA or gDNA derived from T cells, B-cell-depleted T cells, or PBMCs.

This clone was seen only a few times. Deletions cut 6 bases from V and 6 bases from J, with 18 bases between. CDR1 and CDR2 (germline): KGHSH, LQKENI. This CDR3 has 14 residues. In the study's own analysis: By means of reference gene primer amplification, nucleated cell counts were estimated. Sequencing was performed with immunoSEQ multiplex PCR; in TCRdb, only in-frame clones are kept and a portion is missing. For V, J and clone size, that table is used; D and trimming come from the DNA. Counted here are 250,000 to 350,000 clones, approximately 87% occurring once; the ten biggest clones make up approximately 7.8%.

The TCR was taken from a woman between 50 and 59 years old who had recovered from COVID-19. The chain employs TRBV18 and TRBJ2-7; D gene ambiguous. What was sequenced was peripheral blood. The CDR3 region is CASSSEALSLEQYF. For the CDR3, the DNA is TGTGCCAGCTCGTCTGAGGCCCTCTCCCTCGAGCAGTACTTC.